The present entry profiles one TCR beta chain with its context. This may be a read error, as it is one base from a much larger clone. TCR beta VDJ combinations and CDR3 sequences were profiled from genomic DNA. Each CDR3 protein is one row after TCRdb ran MiXCR on the reads. This sample has 450,000 to 550,000 distinct CDR3 sequences, with about a third found just once. The authors sequenced patients whose flow cytometry had shown CD8+CD57+ cell expansion. The data are from a study of CD8+CD57+ T cells in acquired aplastic anemia. Study details: DNA per sorted CD4+ or CD8+ sample ranged about 0.17 to 30 ug, averaging about 3.4 ug.

This TCR was recovered from a human donor with aplastic anemia. Sequences were obtained from sorted CD4+, CD8+, or CD8+CD57+ T cells (not recorded which) from PBMCs.

CDR3 in amino acids: CASSEGSQIIQAQYF. The DNA of the CDR3 is TGTGCCAGCAGTGAAGGCAGTCAGATCATACAGGCCCAGTACTTC. The chain joins TRBV7-8 to TRBJ2-5, with a tentative D call TRBD1 (5 bases). Trimming shortened V by 6 bases and J by 9 bases, and 23 bases separated the two germline ends. This CDR3 is built from 15 residues. CDR1 is SGHVS and CDR2 is FQNEAQ in the germline V gene. The variable domain in full, completed from reference TRBV7-8 and TRBJ2-5, reads GAGVSQSPRYKVAKRGQDVALRCDPISGHVSLFWYQQALGQGPEFLTYFQNEAQLDKSGLPSDRFFAERPEGSVSTLKIQRTQQEDSAVYLCASSEGSQIIQAQYFGPGTRLLVL.